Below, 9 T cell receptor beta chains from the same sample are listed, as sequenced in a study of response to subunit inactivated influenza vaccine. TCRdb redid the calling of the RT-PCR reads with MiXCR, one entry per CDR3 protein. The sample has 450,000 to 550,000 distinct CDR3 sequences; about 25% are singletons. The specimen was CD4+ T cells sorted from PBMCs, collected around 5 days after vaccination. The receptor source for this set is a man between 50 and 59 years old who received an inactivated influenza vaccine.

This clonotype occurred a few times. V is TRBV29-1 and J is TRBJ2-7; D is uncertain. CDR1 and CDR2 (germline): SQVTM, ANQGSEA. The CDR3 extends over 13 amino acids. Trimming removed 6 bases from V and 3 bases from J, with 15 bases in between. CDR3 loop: CSVKGVKDYEQYF. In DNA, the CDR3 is TGCAGCGTCAAAGGCGTCAAAGACTACGAGCAGTACTTC.

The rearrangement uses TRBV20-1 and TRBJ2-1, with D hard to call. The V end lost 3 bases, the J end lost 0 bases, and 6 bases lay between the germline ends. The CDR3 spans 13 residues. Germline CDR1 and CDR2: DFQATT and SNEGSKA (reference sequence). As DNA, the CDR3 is TGCAGTGCTAGTACGAGCTCCTACAATGAGCAGTTCTTC. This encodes CSASTSSYNEQFF.

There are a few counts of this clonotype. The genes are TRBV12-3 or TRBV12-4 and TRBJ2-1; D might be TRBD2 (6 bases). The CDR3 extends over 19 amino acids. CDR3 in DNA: TGTACCATCAGTTTCCGGGGACTGCCCACCTTTAGCTCCTACAATGAGCAGTTCTTC. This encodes CTISFRGLPTFSSYNEQFF.

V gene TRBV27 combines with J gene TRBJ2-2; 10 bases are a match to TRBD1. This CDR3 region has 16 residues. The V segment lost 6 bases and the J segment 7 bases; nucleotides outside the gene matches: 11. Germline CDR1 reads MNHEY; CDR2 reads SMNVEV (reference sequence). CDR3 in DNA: TGTGCCAGCAGATCCTACCGGGACAGGGGCGGCGGGGAGCTGTTTTTT. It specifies CASRSYRDRGGGELFF.

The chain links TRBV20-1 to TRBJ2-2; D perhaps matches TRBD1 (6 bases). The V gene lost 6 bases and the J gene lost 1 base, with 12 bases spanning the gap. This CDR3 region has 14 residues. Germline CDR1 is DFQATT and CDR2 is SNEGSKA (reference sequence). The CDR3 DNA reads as TGCAGTGCATCGGGACAACAGAACACCGGGGAGCTGTTTTTT. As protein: CSASGQQNTGELFF.

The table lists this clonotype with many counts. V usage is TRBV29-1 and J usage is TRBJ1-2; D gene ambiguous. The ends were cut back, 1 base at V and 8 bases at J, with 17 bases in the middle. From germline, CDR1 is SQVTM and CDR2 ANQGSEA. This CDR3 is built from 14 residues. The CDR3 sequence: CSVEVGPQAIGYTF. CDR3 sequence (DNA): TGCAGCGTTGAAGTGGGCCCTCAGGCAATAGGCTACACCTTC. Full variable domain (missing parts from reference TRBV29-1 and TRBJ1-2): SAVISQKPSRDICQRGTSLTIQCQVDSQVTMMFWYRQQPGQSLTLIATANQGSEATYESGFVIDKFPISRPNLTFSTLTVSNMSPEDSSIYLCSVEVGPQAIGYTFGSGTRLTVV.

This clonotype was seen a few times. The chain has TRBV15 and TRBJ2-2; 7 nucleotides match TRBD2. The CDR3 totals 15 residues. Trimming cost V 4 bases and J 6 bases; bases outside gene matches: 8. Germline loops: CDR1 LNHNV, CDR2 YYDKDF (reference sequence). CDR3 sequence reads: CATSTGGGGAGELFF. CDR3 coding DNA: TGTGCCACCAGCACCGGCGGCGGGGGAGCCGGGGAGCTGTTTTTT.

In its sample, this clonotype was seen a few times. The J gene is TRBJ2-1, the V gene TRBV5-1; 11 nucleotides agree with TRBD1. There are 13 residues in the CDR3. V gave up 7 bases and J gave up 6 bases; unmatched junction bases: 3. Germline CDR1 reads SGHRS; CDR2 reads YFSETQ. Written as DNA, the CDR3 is TGCGCCAGCGCGGGACAGGGGGGCAATGAGCAGTTCTTC. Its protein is CASAGQGGNEQFF.

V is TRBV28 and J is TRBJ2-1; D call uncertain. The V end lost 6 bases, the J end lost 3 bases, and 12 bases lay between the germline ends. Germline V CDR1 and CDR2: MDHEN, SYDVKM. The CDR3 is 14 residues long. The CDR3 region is CASRPPDGYNEQFF. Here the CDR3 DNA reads TGTGCCAGCAGACCCCCGGACGGCTACAATGAGCAGTTCTTC.